This T cell receptor (beta chain) was recorded in a study of blood T cell repertoires in COVID-19. Whole-study context: Samples representing acute and convalescent COVID-19 were sourced from the United States, Italy and Spain. Sample material is recorded as cDNA or gDNA derived from T cells, B-cell-depleted T cells, or PBMCs.

Original processing methods: Reference gene primer amplification gave nucleated cell count estimates. Method: immunoSEQ multiplex PCR; TCRdb's copy keeps in-frame clones and lacks some. The DNA was the basis for D and trimming; V, J and clone size are from that table. The repertoire holds some 150,000 clones, with around 84% as singletons. Germline V gives CDR1 SGHNT, CDR2 YYREEE (reference sequence). V lost 3 bases, J lost 4 bases, and 6 bases stayed unmatched. The CDR3 is 14 amino acids. This chain links TRBV5-4 with TRBJ1-2, with 7 bases identical to TRBD1. The sequenced sample was peripheral blood. This receptor was identified in a man aged 35-49 years with acute or convalescent COVID-19. The CDR3 here is CASSSGQNPYGYTF. CDR3 nucleotide sequence: TGTGCCAGCAGCTCGGGACAGAACCCCTATGGCTACACCTTC.